The 6 T cell receptor beta chains in this list originate from one sample, sequenced in a study of T cells expressing NK-cell markers. From its re-call of the 5' RACE reads, TCRdb lists each CDR3 protein once, without DNA. This sample's clone table lists 25,000 to 35,000 distinct CDR3 sequences. The sequenced material came from blood T cells: a sorted CD56 or NKG2C T cell subset, CD4+ or CD8+ T cells, or bulk PBMC T cells (not recorded which). The receptors were sampled from a woman between 18 and 70 years old in good health.

V is TRBV11-3 and J is TRBJ2-1. The CDR3 consists of 13 residues. Germline CDR1 is SGHNT and CDR2 is YENEEA. CDR3 region: CASSLRSYNEQFF.

V gene TRBV25-1 combines with J gene TRBJ2-5; without DNA, the TCRdb call of TRBD1 cannot be checked. The CDR3 runs 15 residues. The germline V gene encodes CDR1 MGHDK and CDR2 SYGVNS. The chain's CDR3 is CASSEYRGLIETQYF. Full variable domain (remainder filled in from reference TRBV25-1 and TRBJ2-5): EADIYQTPRYLVIGTGKKITLECSQTMGHDKMYWYQQDPGMELHLIHYSYGVNSTEKGDLSSESTVSRIRTEHFPLTLESARPSHTSQYLCASSEYRGLIETQYFGPGTRLLVL.

The genes are TRBV28 and TRBJ1-1; lacking DNA, the TRBD1 call made by TCRdb goes unchecked. The CDR3 consists of 15 residues. CDR1 is MDHEN and CDR2 is SYDVKM in the germline V gene. CDR3 in amino acids: CASSDLLDRLGRTFF.

The chain combines TRBV29-1 with TRBJ2-7; TCRdb reports TRBD2, a call that lacks DNA to check it against. The CDR3 has 13 residues. From germline, CDR1 is SQVTM and CDR2 ANQGSEA. The chain's CDR3 is CSVPREGGYEQYF.

The V and J genes are TRBV28 and TRBJ2-1; TCRdb proposes TRBD2, but this gene call is untestable without DNA. There are 15 residues in the CDR3. Per germline, CDR1 MDHEN and CDR2 SYDVKM. CDR3: CASSVRASGRAGQFF.

The CDR3 sequence: CSVQAHSGNTIYF. This rearrangement joins TRBV29-1 to TRBJ1-3; TCRdb calls TRBD1, which cannot be checked without DNA. Germline values: CDR1 SQVTM, CDR2 ANQGSEA. This CDR3 has 13 amino acids.